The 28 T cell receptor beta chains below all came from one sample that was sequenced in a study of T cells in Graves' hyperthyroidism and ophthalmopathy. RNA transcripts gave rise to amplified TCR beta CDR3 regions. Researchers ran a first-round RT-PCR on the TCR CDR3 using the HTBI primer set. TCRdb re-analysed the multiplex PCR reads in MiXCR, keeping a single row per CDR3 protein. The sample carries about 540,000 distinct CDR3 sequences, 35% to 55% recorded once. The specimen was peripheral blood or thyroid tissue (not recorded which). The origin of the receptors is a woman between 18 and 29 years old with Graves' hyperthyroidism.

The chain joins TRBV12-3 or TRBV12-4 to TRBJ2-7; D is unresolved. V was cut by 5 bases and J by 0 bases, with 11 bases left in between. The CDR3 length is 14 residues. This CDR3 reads CASSPGLVSYEQYF. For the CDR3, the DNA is TGTGCCAGCAGTCCGGGCCTTGTCTCCTACGAGCAGTACTTC.

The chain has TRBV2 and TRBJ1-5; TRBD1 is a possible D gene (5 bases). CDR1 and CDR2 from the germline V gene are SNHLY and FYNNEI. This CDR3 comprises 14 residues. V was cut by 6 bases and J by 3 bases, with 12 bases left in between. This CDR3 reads CASRGTSDNQPQHF. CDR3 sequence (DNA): TGTGCCAGCAGGGGGACTAGCGACAATCAGCCCCAGCATTTT.

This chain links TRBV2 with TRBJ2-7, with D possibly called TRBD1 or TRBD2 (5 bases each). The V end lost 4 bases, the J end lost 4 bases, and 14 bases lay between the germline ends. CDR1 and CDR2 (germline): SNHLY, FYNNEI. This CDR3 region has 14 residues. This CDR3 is CASSGAGDGYEQYF. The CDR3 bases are TGTGCCAGCAGTGGAGCTGGGGACGGGTACGAGCAGTACTTC. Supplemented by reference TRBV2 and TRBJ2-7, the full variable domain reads EPEVTQTPSHQVTQMGQEVILRCVPISNHLYFYWYRQILGQKVEFLVSFYNNEISEKSEIFDDQFSVERPDGSNFTLKIRSTKLEDSAMYFCASSGAGDGYEQYFGPGTRLTVT.

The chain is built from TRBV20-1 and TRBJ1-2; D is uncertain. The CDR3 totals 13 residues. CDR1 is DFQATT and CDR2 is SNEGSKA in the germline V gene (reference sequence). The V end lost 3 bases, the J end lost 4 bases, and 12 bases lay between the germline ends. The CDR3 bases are TGCAGTGCTAGGGACCCGAGCTCCTATGGCTACACCTTC. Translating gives CSARDPSSYGYTF.

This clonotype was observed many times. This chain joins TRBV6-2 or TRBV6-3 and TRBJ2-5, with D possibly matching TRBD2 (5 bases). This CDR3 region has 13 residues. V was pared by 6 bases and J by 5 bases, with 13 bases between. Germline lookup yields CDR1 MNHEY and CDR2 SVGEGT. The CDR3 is CASREVARETQYF. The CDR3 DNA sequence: TGTGCCAGCAGGGAGGTAGCTCGCGAGACCCAGTACTTC.

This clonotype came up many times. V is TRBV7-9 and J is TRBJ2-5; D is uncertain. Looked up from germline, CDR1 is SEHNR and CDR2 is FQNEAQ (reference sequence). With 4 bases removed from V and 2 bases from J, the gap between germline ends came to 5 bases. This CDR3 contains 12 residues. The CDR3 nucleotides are TGTGCCAGCAGCTCAACTCAAGAGACCCAGTACTTC. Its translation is CASSSTQETQYF.

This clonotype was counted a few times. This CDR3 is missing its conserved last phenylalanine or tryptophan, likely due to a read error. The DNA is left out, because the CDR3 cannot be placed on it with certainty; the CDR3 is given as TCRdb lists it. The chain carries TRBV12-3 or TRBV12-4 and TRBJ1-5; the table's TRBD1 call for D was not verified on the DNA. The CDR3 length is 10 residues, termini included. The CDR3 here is CASSPRGLGL.

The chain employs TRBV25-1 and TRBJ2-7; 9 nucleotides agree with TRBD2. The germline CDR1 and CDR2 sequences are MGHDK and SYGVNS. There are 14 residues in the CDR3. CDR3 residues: CARVISGSSYEQYF. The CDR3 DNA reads TGTGCTAGAGTTATTAGCGGGAGCTCCTACGAGCAGTACTTC.

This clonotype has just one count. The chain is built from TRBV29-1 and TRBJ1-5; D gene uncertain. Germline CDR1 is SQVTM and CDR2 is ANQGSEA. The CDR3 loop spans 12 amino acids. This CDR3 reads CSERRSNQPQHF. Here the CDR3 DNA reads TGCAGTGAGAGACGGAGTAATCAGCCCCAGCATTTT. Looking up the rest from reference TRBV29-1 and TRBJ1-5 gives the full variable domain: SAVISQKPSRDICQRGTSLTIQCQVDSQVTMMFWYRQQPGQSLTLIATANQGSEATYESGFVIDKFPISRPNLTFSTLTVSNMSPEDSSIYLCSERRSNQPQHFGDGTRLSIL.

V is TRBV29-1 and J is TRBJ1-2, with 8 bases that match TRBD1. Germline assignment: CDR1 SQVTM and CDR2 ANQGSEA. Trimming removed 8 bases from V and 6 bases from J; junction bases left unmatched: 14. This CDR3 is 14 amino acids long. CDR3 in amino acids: CSIKTGGSRNGYTF. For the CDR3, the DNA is TGCAGCATCAAAACAGGGGGATCGAGGAATGGCTACACCTTC.

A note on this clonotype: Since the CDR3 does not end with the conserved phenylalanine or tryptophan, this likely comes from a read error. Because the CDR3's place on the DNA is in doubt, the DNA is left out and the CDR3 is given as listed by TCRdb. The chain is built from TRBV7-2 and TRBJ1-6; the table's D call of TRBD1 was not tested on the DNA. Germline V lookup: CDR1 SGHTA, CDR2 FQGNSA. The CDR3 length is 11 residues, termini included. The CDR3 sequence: CATADRGRVNY.

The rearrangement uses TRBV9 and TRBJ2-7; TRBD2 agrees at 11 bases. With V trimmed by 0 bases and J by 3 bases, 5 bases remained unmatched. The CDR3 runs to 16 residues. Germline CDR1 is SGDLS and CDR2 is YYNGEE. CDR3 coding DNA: TGTGCCAGCAGCGTAGTAGAGGGGACTAGCGGCTACGAGCAGTACTTC. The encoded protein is CASSVVEGTSGYEQYF. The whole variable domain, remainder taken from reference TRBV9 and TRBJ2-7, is DSGVTQTPKHLITATGQRVTLRCSPRSGDLSVYWYQQSLDQGLQFLIQYYNGEERAKGNILERFSAQQFPDLHSELNLSSLELGDSALYFCASSVVEGTSGYEQYFGPGTRLTVT.

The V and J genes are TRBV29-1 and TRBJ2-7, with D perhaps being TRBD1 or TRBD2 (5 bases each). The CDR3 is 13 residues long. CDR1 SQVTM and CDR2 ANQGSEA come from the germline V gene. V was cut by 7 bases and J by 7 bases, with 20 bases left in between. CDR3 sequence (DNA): TGCAGCGGACAGAGTACGGGGTTTGGTGAGCAGTACTTC. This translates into CSGQSTGFGEQYF.

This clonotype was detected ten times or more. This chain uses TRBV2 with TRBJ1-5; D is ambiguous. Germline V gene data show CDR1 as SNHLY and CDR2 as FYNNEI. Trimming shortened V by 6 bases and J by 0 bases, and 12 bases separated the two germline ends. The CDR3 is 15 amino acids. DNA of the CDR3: TGTGCCAGCAGATCACAGTTCTTTAGCAATCAGCCCCAGCATTTT. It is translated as CASRSQFFSNQPQHF.

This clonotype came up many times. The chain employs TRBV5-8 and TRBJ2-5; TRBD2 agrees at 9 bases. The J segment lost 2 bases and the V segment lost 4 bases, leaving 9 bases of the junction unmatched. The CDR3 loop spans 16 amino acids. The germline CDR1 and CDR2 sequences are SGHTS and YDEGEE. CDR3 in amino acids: CASSPSRTSEQETQYF. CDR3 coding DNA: TGTGCCAGCAGCCCCAGTAGGACTAGCGAGCAAGAGACCCAGTACTTC. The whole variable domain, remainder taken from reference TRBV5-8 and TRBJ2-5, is EAGVTQSPTHLIKTRGQQATLRCSPISGHTSVYWYQQALGLGLQFLLWYDEGEERNRGNFPPRFSGRQFPNYSSELNVNALELEDSALYLCASSPSRTSEQETQYFGPGTRLLVL.

The DNA of the CDR3 is TGCGCCAGCAGCTACTCCCCTGAGGGCGAGCAGTACTTC. Its translation is CASSYSPEGEQYF. The V and J genes are TRBV5-1 and TRBJ2-7; tentatively, D is TRBD2 (5 bases). Per the germline V gene, CDR1 is SGHRS and CDR2 is YFSETQ. Trimming took 3 bases from V and 6 from J, leaving 13 bases between them. The length of the CDR3 is 13 residues.

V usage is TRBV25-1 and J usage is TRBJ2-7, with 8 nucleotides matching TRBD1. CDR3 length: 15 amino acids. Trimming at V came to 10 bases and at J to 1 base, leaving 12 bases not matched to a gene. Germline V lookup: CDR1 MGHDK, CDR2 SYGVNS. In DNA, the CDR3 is TGTGCCACAGTGATGGGACAGGCGCAATCCTACGAGCAGTACTTC. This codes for CATVMGQAQSYEQYF.

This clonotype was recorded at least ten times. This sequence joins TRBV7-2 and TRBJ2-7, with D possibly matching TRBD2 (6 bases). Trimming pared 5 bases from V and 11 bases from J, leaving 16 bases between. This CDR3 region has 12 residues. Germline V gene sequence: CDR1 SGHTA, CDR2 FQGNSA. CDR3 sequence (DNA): TGTGCCAGCAGCCCGACGGACGGCGGGAAGTACTTC. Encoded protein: CASSPTDGGKYF.

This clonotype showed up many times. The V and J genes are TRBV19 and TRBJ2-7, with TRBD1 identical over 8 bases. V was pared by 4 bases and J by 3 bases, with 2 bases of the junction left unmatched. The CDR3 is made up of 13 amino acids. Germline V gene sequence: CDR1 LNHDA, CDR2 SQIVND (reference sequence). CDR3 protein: CASSTGTGYEQYF. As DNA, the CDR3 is TGTGCCAGTAGTACCGGGACAGGCTACGAGCAGTACTTC.

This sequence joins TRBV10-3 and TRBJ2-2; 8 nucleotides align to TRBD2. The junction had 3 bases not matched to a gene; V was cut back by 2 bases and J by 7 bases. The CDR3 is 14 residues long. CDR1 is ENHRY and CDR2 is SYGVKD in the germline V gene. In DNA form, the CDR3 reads TGTGCCATCAGTGAGACGGGGACTAGCGGGGAGCTGTTTTTT. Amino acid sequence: CAISETGTSGELFF.

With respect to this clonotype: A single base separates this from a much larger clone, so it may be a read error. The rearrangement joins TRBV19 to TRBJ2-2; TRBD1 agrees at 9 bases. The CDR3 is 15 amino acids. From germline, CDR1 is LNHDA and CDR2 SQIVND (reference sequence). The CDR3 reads CAGRGQGVNTGELFF. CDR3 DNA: TGTGCCGGTAGGGGACAGGGAGTCAACACCGGGGAGCTGTTTTTT.

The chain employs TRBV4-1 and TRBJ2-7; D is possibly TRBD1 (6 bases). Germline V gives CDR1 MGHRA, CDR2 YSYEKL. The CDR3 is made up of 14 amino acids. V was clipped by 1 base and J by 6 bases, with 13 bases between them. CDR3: CASSQGWTVGEQYF. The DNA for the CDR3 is TGCGCCAGCAGCCAAGGTTGGACAGTCGGCGAGCAGTACTTC.

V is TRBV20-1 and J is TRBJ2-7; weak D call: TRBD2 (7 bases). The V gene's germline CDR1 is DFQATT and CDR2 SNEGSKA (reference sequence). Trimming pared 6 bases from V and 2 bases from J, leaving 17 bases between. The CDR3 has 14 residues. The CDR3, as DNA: TGCAGTGCCTCATGGGGGGGGACACCCTACGAGCAGTACTTC. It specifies CSASWGGTPYEQYF.

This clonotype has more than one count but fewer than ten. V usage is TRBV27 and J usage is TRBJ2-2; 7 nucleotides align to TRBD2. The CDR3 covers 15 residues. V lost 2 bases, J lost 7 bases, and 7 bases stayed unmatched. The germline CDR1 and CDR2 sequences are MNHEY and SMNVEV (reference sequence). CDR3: CASSLLAETGGELFF. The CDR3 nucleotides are TGTGCCAGCAGTTTACTAGCGGAAACCGGCGGGGAGCTGTTTTTT.

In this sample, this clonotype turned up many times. The CDR3, as DNA: TGTGCCAGCAGCTTAAAAGGACAGGGGGTTTGGTACGAGCAGTACTTC. Translating it yields CASSLKGQGVWYEQYF. The chain is built from TRBV7-9 and TRBJ2-7; 10 positions agree with TRBD1. This CDR3 is built from 16 residues. Germline loops: CDR1 SEHNR, CDR2 FQNEAQ (reference sequence). The J segment lost 4 bases and the V segment lost 2 bases, leaving 8 bases of the junction unmatched. The full variable domain, rest sourced from reference TRBV7-9 and TRBJ2-7, is DTGVSQNPRHKITKRGQNVTFRCDPISEHNRLYWYRQTLGQGPEFLTYFQNEAQLEKSRLLSDRFSAERPKGSFSTLEIQRTEQGDSAMYLCASSLKGQGVWYEQYFGPGTRLTVT.

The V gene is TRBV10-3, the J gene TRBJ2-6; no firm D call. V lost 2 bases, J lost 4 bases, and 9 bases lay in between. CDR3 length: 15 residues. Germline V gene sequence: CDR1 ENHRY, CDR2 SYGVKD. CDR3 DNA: TGTGCCATCAGTGAGGCCAGCTCCGGGGCCAACGTCCTGACTTTC. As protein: CAISEASSGANVLTF.

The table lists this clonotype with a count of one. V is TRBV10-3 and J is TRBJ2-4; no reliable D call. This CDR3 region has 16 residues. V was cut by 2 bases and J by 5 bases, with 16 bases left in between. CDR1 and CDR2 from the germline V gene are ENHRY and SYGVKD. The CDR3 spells CAISEGLGGAQNIQYF. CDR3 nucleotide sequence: TGTGCCATCAGTGAGGGGTTAGGCGGCGCCCAAAACATTCAGTACTTC.

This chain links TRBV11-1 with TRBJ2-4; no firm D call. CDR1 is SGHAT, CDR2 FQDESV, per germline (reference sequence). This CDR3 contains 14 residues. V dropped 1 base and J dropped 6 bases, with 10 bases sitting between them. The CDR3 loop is CASSLDDNLNIQYF. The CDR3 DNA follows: TGTGCCAGCAGCTTAGATGATAACTTAAACATTCAGTACTTC.